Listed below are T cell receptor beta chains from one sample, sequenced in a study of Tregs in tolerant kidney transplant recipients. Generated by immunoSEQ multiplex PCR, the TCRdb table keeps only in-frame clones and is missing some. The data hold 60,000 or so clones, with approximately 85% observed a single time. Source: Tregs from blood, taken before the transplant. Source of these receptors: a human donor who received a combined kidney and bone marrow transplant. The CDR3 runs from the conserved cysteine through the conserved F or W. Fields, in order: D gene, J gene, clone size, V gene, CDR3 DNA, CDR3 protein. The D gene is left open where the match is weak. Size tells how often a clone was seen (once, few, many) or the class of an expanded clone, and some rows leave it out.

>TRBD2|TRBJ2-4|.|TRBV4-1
TGCGCCAGCAGCCAAGAAAAGCGGGGAAACATTCAGTACTTC
CASSQEKRGNIQYF
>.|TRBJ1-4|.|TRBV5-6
TGTGCCAGCAGCCGGACGTGGGGTGAAAAACTGTTTTTT
CASSRTWGEKLFF
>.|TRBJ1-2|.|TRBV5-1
TGCGCCAGCAGCTCACAGGGATTTGGCTATGGCTACACCTTC
CASSSQGFGYGYTF
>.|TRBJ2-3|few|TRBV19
TGTGCCAGTACAGGGCCTAACACAGATACGCAGTATTTT
CASTGPNTDTQYF
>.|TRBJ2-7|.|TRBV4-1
TGCGCCAGCAGCCAAGATGGGCTAGCCGAGCAGTACTTC
CASSQDGLAEQYF
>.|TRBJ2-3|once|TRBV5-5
TGTGCCAGCAGCTTGGGGCAGGGCGGAGATACGCAGTATTTT
CASSLGQGGDTQYF
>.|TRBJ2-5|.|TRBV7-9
TGTGCCAGCAGCTATACGGGTCTGGGGACCCAGTACTTC
CASSYTGLGTQYF
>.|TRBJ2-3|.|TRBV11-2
TGTGCCAGCAGCTCCGCTCCAGATACGCAGTATTTT
CASSSAPDTQYF
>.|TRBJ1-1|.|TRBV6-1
TGTGCCAGCAGTTGGGATATGAACACTGAAGCTTTCTTT
CASSWDMNTEAFF
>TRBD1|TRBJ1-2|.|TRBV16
TGTGCCAGCAGCCGGGTGGGACAGGCCGGTTATGGCTACACCTTC
CASSRVGQAGYGYTF
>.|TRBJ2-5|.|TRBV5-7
TGTGCCAGCAGCAAAGGGGGGGCCGGAGAGACCCAGTACTTC
CASSKGGAGETQYF
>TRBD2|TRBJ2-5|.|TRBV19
TGTGCCAGTAGGGGGGGACTAGCGGGACGCACTCAGTACTTC
CASRGGLAGRTQYF
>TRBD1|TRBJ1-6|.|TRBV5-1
TGCGCCAGCAAGGGACAGGGCTTGGCGTCACCCCTCCACTTT
CASKGQGLASPLHF
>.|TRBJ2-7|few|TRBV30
TGTGCTTCGAGTCAGGACGAGCAGTACTTC
CASSQDEQYF
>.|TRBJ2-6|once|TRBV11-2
TGTGCCAGCAGCTTAGGACCTGGTGGCGCTGGGGCCAACGTCCTGACTTTC
CASSLGPGGAGANVLTF
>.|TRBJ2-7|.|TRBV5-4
TGTGCCAGCAGCTTGGTGGGCTCGGAAGCCTACGAGCAGTACTTC
CASSLVGSEAYEQYF
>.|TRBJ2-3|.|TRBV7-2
TGTGCCAGCAGCGGGAACACAGATACGCAGTATTTT
CASSGNTDTQYF
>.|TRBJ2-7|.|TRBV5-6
TGTGCCAGCAGCTCGCCATCCACTATTCACAGGGAATCCTACGAGCAGTACTTC
CASSSPSTIHRESYEQYF
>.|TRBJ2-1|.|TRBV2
TGTGCCAGCAGTGAAAGGGGGGCGGAGGTGGAATTCTTC
CASSERGAEVEFF
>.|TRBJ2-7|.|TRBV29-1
TGCAGCGCGAGGACAAATACCTACGAGCAGTACTTC
CSARTNTYEQYF
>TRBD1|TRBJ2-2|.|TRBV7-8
TGTGCCAGCAGCTTAAGTGGGACAGAGAACACCGGGGAGCTGTTTTTT
CASSLSGTENTGELFF
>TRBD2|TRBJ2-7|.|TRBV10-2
TGCGCCAGCAGTGAGTGGGATAGCGGGTACAAGCAGTACTTC
CASSEWDSGYKQYF
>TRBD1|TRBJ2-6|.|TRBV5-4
TGTGCCAGCAGCTCGTTGACAGGGGGCTCTGGGGCCAACGTCCTGACTTTC
CASSSLTGGSGANVLTF
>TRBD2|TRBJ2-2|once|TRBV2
TGTGCCAGCGGAGCGGGGGACTTGGGGTCCGGGGAGCTGCTTTTT
CASGAGDLGSGELLF
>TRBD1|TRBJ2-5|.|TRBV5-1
TGCGCCAGCAGCCCGAGACAGGGGGCGGGGGAGCAGTACTTC
CASSPRQGAGEQYF
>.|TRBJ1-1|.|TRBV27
TGTGCCAGCAGCTCCGTACATGTTAGGACTGAAGCTTTCTTT
CASSSVHVRTEAFF
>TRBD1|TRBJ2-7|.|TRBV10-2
TGCGCCAGCAGTGGGTTCCGGACAGGGGAGCGCCACGAGCAGTACTTC
CASSGFRTGERHEQYF
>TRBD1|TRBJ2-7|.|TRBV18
TGTGCCAGCTCCGTGGGGCAGGGGGAACGCGAGCAGTACTTC
CASSVGQGEREQYF
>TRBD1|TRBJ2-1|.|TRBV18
TGTGCCAGCTCACTGGGGACAGACTCCTACAATGAGCAGTTCTTC
CASSLGTDSYNEQFF
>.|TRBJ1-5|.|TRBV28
TGTGCCAGCAGGGGTCGCAGCAATCAGCCCCAGCATTTT
CASRGRSNQPQHF
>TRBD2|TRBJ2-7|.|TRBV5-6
TGTGCCAGCTTCCGCCGGGGGGGCCCCTCCTACGAGCAGTACTTC
CASFRRGGPSYEQYF
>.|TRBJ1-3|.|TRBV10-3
TGTGCCATCAGTGATAGCGTCGGGTCCAGCGCCTACTCTGGAAACACCATATATTTT
CAISDSVGSSAYSGNTIYF
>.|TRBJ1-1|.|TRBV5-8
TGTGCCAGCAGCTTATTTCAGATGACAGTCAACACTGAAGCTTTCTTT
CASSLFQMTVNTEAFF
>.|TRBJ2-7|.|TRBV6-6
TGTGCCAGCAGTTACGAGGGTGTCGGCTACGAGCAGTACTTC
CASSYEGVGYEQYF
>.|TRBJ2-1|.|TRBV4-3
TGCGCCAGCAGCCCGGGACGGAGCTCCTACAATGAGCAGTTCTTC
CASSPGRSSYNEQFF
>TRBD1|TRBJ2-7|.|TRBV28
TGTGCCAGCCAGATTCCCCCGAGACAGGGTACGGTAATCTACGAGCAGTACTTC
CASQIPPRQGTVIYEQYF
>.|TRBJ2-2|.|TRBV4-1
TGCGCCAGCAGCCAAGACGCGGGGCCCGGCGGGGAGCTGTTTTTT
CASSQDAGPGGELFF
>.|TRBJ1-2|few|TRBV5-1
TGCGCCAGCAGCTTGGATTTGGCAGGCCTAAACTATGGCTACACCTTC
CASSLDLAGLNYGYTF
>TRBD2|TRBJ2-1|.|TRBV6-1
TGTGCCAGCAGTGAACGGCGGGGGGCCTACAATGAGCAGTTCTTC
CASSERRGAYNEQFF
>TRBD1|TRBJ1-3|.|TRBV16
TGTGCCAGCAGCCCATCGATCTACAGGGGCTTTGGAAACACCATATATTTT
CASSPSIYRGFGNTIYF
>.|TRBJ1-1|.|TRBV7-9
TGTGCCAGCAGCTCCTACACTGAAGCTTTCTTT
CASSSYTEAFF
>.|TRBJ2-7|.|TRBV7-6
TGTGCCAGCAGCCCTAACGGGTTTAGCTCCTACGAGCAGTACTTC
CASSPNGFSSYEQYF
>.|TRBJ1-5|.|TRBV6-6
TGTGCCAGCAGTTACCTAGGGCCCCAGCATTTT
CASSYLGPQHF
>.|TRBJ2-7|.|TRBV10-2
TGCGCCAGCAGTGAGTCGAGCCTTCAATCCGACGAGCAGTACTTC
CASSESSLQSDEQYF
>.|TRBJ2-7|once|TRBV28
TGTGCCAGCAGTACCCAGCAACCCTACGAGCAGTACTTC
CASSTQQPYEQYF
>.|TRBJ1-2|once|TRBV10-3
TGTGCCGTTCAGGCAAACTATGGCTACACCTTC
CAVQANYGYTF
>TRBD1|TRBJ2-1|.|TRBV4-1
TGCGCCAGCAGCCAAAACGGACAGGGAAATAATGAGCAGTTCTTC
CASSQNGQGNNEQFF
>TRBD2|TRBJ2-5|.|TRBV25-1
TGTGCCAGCAGTGGCGCCGGGGGGGTGGAGGGGAGACGAGAGACCCAGTACTTC
CASSGAGGVEGRRETQYF
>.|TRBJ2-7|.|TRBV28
TGTGCCAGCAGTTTATACGGGTATAGCTCCTACGAGCAGTACTTC
CASSLYGYSSYEQYF
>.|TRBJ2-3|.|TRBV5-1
TGCGCCAGCAGCTTAATCCCCAGCACAGATACGCAGTATTTT
CASSLIPSTDTQYF
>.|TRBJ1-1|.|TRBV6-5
TGTGCCAGCAGTTACTCGACACAGGGGAACACTGAAGCTTTCTTT
CASSYSTQGNTEAFF
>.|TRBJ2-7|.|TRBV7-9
TGTGCCAGCAGCCCTAGCGAGGATAGGGCAGGGGAGCAGTACTTC
CASSPSEDRAGEQYF
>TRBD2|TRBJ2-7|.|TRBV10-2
TGCGCCAGCCGTAGCGGGAGGGCCTTCTCCTACGAGCAGTACTTC
CASRSGRAFSYEQYF